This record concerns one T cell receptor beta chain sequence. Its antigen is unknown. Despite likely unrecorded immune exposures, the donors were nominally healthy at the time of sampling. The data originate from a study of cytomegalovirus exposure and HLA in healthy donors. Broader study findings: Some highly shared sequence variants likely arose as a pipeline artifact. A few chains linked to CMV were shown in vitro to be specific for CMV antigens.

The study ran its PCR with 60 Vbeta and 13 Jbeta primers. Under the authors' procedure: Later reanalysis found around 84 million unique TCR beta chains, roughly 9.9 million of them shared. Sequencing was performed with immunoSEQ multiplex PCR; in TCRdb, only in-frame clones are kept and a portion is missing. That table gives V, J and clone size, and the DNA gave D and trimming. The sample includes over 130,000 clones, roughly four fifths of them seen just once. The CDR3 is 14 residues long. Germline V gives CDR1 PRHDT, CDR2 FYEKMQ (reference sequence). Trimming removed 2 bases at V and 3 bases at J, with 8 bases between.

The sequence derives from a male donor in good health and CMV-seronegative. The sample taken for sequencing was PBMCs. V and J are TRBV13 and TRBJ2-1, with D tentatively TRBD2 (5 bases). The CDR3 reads CASSLNGNYNEQFF. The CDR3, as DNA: TGTGCCAGCAGCTTAAACGGGAACTACAATGAGCAGTTCTTC.